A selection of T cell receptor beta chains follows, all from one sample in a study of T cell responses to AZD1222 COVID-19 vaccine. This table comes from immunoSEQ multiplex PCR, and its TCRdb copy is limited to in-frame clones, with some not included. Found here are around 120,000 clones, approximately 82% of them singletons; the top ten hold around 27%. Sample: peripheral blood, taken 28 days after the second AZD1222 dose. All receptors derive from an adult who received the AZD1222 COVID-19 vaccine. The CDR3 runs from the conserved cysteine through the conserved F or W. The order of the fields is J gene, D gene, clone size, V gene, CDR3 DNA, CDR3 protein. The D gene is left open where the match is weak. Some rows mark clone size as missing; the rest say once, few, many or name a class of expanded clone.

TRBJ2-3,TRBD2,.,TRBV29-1,TGCAGCGTCGTAGGGACTAGCGGGGGGCCAGATACGCAGTATTTT,CSVVGTSGGPDTQYF
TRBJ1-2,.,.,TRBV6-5,TGTGCCAGCAGCTCCAGACAGAGCTATGGCTACACCTTC,CASSSRQSYGYTF
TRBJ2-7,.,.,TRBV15,TGTGCCACCCAAGGGGCAGGCAGCTCCTACGAGCAGTACTTC,CATQGAGSSYEQYF
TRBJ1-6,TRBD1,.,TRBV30,TGTGCCTGGAGTGTACTAAGGGGCAGGGGGGACTCACCCCTCCACTTT,CAWSVLRGRGDSPLHF
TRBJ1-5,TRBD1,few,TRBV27,TGTGCCAGCAGATATGGACAGGCTAGCAATCAGCCCCAGCATTTT,CASRYGQASNQPQHF
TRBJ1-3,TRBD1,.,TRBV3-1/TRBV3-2,TGTGCCAGCAGTCCCTATCCGGGACAGGGAAAAGGTGGAAACACCATATATTTT,CASSPYPGQGKGGNTIYF
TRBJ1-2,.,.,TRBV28,TGTGCCAGCAGTCGGTTGGGGATCGGCTACACCTTC,CASSRLGIGYTF
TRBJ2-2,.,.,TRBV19,TGTGCCAGCAGTCTGCAGGCGAACACCGGGGAGCTGTTTTTT,CASSLQANTGELFF
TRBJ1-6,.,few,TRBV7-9,TGTGCCAGCAGCTTCTGGGACAATTCACCCCTCCACTTT,CASSFWDNSPLHF
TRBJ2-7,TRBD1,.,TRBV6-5,TGTGCCAGCAGTTACCCGAAACAAACAGGGGACGAGCAGTACTTC,CASSYPKQTGDEQYF
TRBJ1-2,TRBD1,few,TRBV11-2,TGTGCCAGCAGCTTCGACAGGGGTCATGGCTACACCTTC,CASSFDRGHGYTF
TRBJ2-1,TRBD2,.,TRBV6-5,TGTGCCAGCATGGTGGTAGCGGGGAATGAGCAGTTCTTC,CASMVVAGNEQFF
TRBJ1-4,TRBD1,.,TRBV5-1,TGCGCCAGCAGGGGCGACAGGGGACTTGGTGTTGAAAAACTGTTTTTT,CASRGDRGLGVEKLFF
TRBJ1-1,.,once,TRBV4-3,TGCGCCAGCAGCCAAGAAGCAGGGATGAACACTGAAGCTTTCTTT,CASSQEAGMNTEAFF
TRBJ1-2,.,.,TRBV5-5,TGTGCCAGCAGCTTCCAACCGACTGGGAACTATGGCTACACCTTC,CASSFQPTGNYGYTF
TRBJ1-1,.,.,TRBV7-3,TGTGCCAGCAGCCCACAGGGAAGGGGCACTGAAGCTTTCTTT,CASSPQGRGTEAFF
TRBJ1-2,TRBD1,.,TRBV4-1,TGCGCCAGCAGCCATCCGGCCCGGGACAGCTATGGCTACACCTTC,CASSHPARDSYGYTF
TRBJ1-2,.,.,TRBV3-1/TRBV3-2,TGTGCCAGCAGCCAATGGGAGGGGGTAGGTGGCTACACCTTC,CASSQWEGVGGYTF
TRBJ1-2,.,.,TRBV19,TGTGCCAGTAGTGAACAGGGTTACGGCTACACCTTC,CASSEQGYGYTF
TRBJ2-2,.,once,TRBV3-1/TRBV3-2,TGTGCCAGCAGCCAACTGACAGGGGAGCTGTTTTTT,CASSQLTGELFF
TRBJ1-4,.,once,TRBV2,TGTGCCAGCAGTGCGGCCCTCGGGGGTGAAAAACTGTTTTTT,CASSAALGGEKLFF
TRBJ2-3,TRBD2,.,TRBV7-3,TGTGCCAGCAGCCTGAAAGGCCTAGCGGGGGCCCTGAGTACGCAGTATTTT,CASSLKGLAGALSTQYF